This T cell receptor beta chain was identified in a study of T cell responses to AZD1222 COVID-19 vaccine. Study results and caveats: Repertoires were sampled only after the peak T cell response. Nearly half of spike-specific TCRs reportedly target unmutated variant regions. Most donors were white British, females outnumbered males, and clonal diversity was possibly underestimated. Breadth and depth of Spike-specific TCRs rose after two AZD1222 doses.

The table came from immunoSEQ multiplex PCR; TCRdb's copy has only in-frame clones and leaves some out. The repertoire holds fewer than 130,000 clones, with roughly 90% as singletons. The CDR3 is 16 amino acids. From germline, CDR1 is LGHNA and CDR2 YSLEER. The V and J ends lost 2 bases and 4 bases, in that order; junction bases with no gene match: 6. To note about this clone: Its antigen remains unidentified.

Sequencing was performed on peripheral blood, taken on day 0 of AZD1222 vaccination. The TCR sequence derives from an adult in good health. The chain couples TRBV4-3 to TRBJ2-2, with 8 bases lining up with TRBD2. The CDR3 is CASSQRTSRITGELFF. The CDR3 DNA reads TGCGCCAGCAGCCAACGGACTAGCCGGATCACCGGGGAGCTGTTTTTT.